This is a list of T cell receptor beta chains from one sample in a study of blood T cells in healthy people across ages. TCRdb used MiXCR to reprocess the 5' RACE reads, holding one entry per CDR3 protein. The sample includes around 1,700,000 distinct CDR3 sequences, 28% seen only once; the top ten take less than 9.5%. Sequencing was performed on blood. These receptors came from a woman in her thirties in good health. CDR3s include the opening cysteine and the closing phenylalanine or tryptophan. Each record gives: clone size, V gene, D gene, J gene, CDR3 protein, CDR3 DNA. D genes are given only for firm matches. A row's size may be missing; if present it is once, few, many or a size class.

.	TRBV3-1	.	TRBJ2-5	CASSQFSYQETQYF	TGTGCCAGCAGCCAATTCTCCTACCAAGAGACCCAGTACTTC
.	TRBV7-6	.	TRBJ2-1	CASSLFYPGNEQFF	TGTGCCAGCAGCTTATTCTATCCGGGCAATGAGCAGTTCTTC
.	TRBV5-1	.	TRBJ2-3	CASWRNGRSTDTQYF	TGCGCCAGCTGGAGGAACGGACGAAGCACAGATACGCAGTATTTT
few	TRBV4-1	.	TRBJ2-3	CASSLLMTSTDTQYF	TGCGCCAGCAGCCTCCTGATGACTAGCACAGATACGCAGTATTTT
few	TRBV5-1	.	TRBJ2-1	CASSLVATTNNEQFF	TGCGCCAGCAGCTTGGTCGCGACTACCAACAATGAGCAGTTCTTC
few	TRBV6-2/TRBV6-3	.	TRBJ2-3	CASSTSSEDTQYF	TGTGCCAGCAGTACGTCTAGCGAAGATACGCAGTATTTT
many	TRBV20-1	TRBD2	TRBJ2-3	CSARDPGLPTDTQYF	TGCAGTGCTAGAGATCCGGGACTACCCACAGATACGCAGTATTTT
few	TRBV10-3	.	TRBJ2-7	CAIGTGGRTGTSVEQYF	TGTGCCATCGGGACAGGGGGAAGAACCGGGACTAGCGTCGAGCAGTACTTC
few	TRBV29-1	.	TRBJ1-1	CSVSRGREAFF	TGCAGCGTTTCCCGGGGGCGGGAAGCTTTCTTT
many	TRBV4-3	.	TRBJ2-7	CASSQGEGAYEQYF	TGCGCCAGCAGCCAAGGGGAGGGGGCTTACGAGCAGTACTTC
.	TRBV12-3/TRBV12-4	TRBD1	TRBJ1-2	CVSSLLGGGADGYTF	TGTGTCAGCAGTTTACTGGGAGGGGGCGCGGATGGCTACACCTTC
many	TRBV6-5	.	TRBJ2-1	CASSYSTREAFNEQFF	TGTGCCAGCAGTTACTCGACCAGGGAGGCCTTCAATGAGCAGTTCTTC
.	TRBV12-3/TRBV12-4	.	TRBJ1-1	CASSQGGALRTEAFF	TGTGCCAGCAGTCAAGGGGGGGCTCTGCGGACTGAAGCTTTCTTT
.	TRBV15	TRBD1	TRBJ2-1	CATSGRTGGNEQFF	TGTGCCACCAGCGGACGGACAGGGGGGAATGAGCAGTTCTTC
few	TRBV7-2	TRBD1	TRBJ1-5	CASSLGRRGIQPQHF	TGTGCCAGCAGCTTAGGCCGCAGGGGGATTCAGCCCCAGCATTTT
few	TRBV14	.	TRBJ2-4	CASSQVGIQYF	TGTGCCAGCAGCCAAGTAGGCATTCAGTACTTC
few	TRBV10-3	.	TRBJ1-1	CASRPTDRGTEAFF	TGTGCCAGCCGGCCTACGGACCGTGGCACTGAAGCTTTCTTT
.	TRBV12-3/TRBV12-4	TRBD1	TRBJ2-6	CASSLYGRDSSGANVRTF	TGTGCCAGCAGTTTATATGGACGGGACAGCTCTGGGGCCAACGTCCGGACTTTC
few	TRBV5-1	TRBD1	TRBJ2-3	CASSQGQDTDTQYF	TGCGCCAGCAGCCAGGGACAGGACACAGATACGCAGTATTTT
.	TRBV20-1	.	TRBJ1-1	CSLRRVSSMNTEAFF	TGCAGCCTCCGCCGGGTCTCGTCCATGAACACTGAAGCTTTCTTT
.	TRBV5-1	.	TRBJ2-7	CASSFRDTSSYNEQYF	TGCGCCAGCAGCTTTAGGGATACGAGCTCCTACAATGAGCAGTACTTC
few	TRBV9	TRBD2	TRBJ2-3	CASSGGPRGDTQYF	TGTGCCAGCAGCGGGGGACCGCGGGGGGATACGCAGTATTTT
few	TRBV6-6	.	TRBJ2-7	CASSYAQTYEQYF	TGTGCCAGCAGTTACGCACAGACCTACGAGCAGTACTTC
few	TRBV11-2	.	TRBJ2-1	CACSLGLDYNEQFF	TGTGCCTGCAGCTTGGGACTCGATTACAATGAGCAGTTCTTC
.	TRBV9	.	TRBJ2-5	CASSSRKNGRQETQYF	TGTGCCAGCAGCTCTCGGAAAAACGGAAGGCAAGAGACCCAGTACTTC
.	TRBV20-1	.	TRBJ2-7	CSARVQGRNYEQYF	TGCAGTGCTAGAGTCCAGGGTAGAAACTACGAGCAGTACTTC
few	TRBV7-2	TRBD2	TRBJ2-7	CASSRITSGRAVEQYF	TGTGCCAGCAGCCGTATAACTAGCGGGAGGGCCGTCGAGCAGTACTTC
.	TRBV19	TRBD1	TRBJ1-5	CASRQDRGFNQPQHF	TGTGCCAGTAGGCAAGACAGGGGGTTCAATCAGCCCCAGCATTTT
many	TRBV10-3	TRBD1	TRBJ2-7	CAIKGQESYEQYF	TGTGCCATCAAGGGACAGGAGTCCTACGAGCAGTACTTC
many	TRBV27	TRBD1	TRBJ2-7	CASSSGQGPYEQYF	TGTGCCAGCAGTTCGGGACAGGGCCCCTACGAGCAGTACTTC
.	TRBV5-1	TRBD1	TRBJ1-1	CASSLALDRGEAFF	TGCGCCAGCAGCTTGGCCTTAGACAGGGGTGAAGCTTTCTTT